The next 14 T cell receptor beta chains were all read from a single sample in a study of STAT3 mutations in large granular lymphocyte leukemia. What these receptors recognize is not known. Study-wide results and limits: At least one immunodominant TCR beta clonotype appeared in every T-cell large granular lymphocyte leukemia patient.

The data were produced by immunoSEQ multiplex PCR, yet TCRdb's version contains in-frame clones alone and is incomplete. The table lists under 2,500 clones. The sample taken for sequencing was PBMCs. The receptors originated from a human donor with T large granular lymphocyte leukemia. The donor label of this sample is uncertain. Some clones in this sample may be carry-over from other donors' samples.

Note on this clone: The conserved phenylalanine or tryptophan is not found at the CDR3 terminus, so this likely reflects a read error. The limits of the CDR3 on the DNA are not certain, so only TCRdb's listed CDR3 is given. The gene calls are TRBV19 and TRBJ1-4. Germline V CDR1 and CDR2: LNHDA, SQIVND (reference sequence). Both ends counted, the CDR3 spans 14 residues. The CDR3 protein is CASSPGYGAGTNEK.

Notes on this clone: Because the CDR3 is missing its conserved closing phenylalanine or tryptophan, this is likely a read error. Because the CDR3's place on the DNA is in doubt, the DNA is left out and the CDR3 is given as listed by TCRdb. The rearrangement uses TRBV5-1 and TRBJ2-7; TRBD1 was called by the table and not checked on the DNA. Germline V gives CDR1 SGHRS, CDR2 YFSETQ. The CDR3 is 13 amino acids in total, end residues counted. The CDR3 loop is CASSITGGPSLDE.

To note about this clone: Likely a read error: the CDR3 ends without its conserved phenylalanine or tryptophan. No DNA is shown, since the ends of the CDR3 on it are uncertain; the CDR3 is the one TCRdb lists. The J gene is TRBJ2-3, the V gene TRBV20-1; TRBD2, the D gene given by the table, was not confirmed from the DNA. Both ends counted, the CDR3 spans 10 residues. Per the germline V gene, CDR1 is DFQATT and CDR2 is SNEGSKA (reference sequence). CDR3 sequence: CSARAPTTNT.

Comments on this clone: Because it lacks the conserved phenylalanine or tryptophan at the end, this CDR3 is likely a read error. Because the CDR3's place on the DNA is in doubt, the DNA is left out and the CDR3 is given as listed by TCRdb. The gene calls are TRBV5-5 and TRBJ1-1; the table names TRBD1, a call not compared with the DNA. The CDR3 is 11 residues long, counting both termini. CDR1 SGHKS and CDR2 YYEKEE come from the germline V gene (reference sequence). CDR3 sequence: CASSRTAPNTE.

Points on this clone: This is likely a read error, given that the CDR3 carries no conserved phenylalanine or tryptophan at its end. The DNA is left out, because the CDR3 cannot be placed on it with certainty; the CDR3 is given as TCRdb lists it. V usage is TRBV7-9 and J usage is TRBJ2-5; the D call TRBD2 from the table was never checked on the DNA. CDR1 SEHNR and CDR2 FQNEAQ come from the germline V gene (reference sequence). Both ends counted, the CDR3 spans 11 residues. CDR3 sequence: CASSLGGIVET.

To note about this clone: The conserved final phenylalanine or tryptophan is absent from the CDR3, which likely points to a read error. It is unclear where the CDR3 begins or ends on the DNA, so no DNA is shown, and the CDR3 is as TCRdb lists it. This chain links TRBV30 with TRBJ1-5; TRBD1, as called in the table, went unchecked against the DNA. Per the germline V gene, CDR1 is GTSNPN and CDR2 is SVGIG (reference sequence). Ends included, the CDR3 has 10 residues. CDR3 residues: CAWGTGGDQP.

With respect to this clone: The final CDR3 position lacks the conserved phenylalanine or tryptophan, pointing to a likely read error. The DNA is left out, because the CDR3 cannot be placed on it with certainty; the CDR3 is given as TCRdb lists it. The gene calls are TRBV5-1 and TRBJ2-6; the table's D call, TRBD1, has no DNA check behind it. The CDR3 length is 12 residues, termini included. Germline V CDR1 and CDR2: SGHRS, YFSETQ. CDR3 residues: CASSEGFPGANV.

Of note for this clone: The conserved final phenylalanine or tryptophan is absent from the CDR3, which likely points to a read error. It is unclear where the CDR3 begins or ends on the DNA, so no DNA is shown, and the CDR3 is as TCRdb lists it. The rearrangement joins TRBV2 to TRBJ2-3; TRBD2, the table's D call, lacks a check against the DNA. The germline gives CDR1 SNHLY, CDR2 FYNNEI. The CDR3 extends over 10 residues, inclusive of both ends. The CDR3 region is CASSEGSGPP.

Regarding this clone: Without the conserved terminal phenylalanine or tryptophan, this CDR3 likely stems from a read error. Because the CDR3's place on the DNA is in doubt, the DNA is left out and the CDR3 is given as listed by TCRdb. This chain uses TRBV20-1 with TRBJ2-5; TRBD1, the table's D call, lacks a check against the DNA. Germline V gene lookup returns CDR1 DFQATT and CDR2 SNEGSKA (reference sequence). The CDR3 is 11 amino acids long, termini counted. CDR3: CSARDRRDQET.

With respect to this clone: No conserved phenylalanine or tryptophan is present at the end of the CDR3, so a read error is the likely explanation. The DNA is omitted, as the CDR3 cannot be located on it reliably, and the CDR3 follows TCRdb's listing. The rearrangement links TRBV7-9 to TRBJ2-3; TRBD1, the table's D call, was not compared with the DNA. The V gene's germline CDR1 is SEHNR and CDR2 FQNEAQ (reference sequence). The CDR3 length equals 11 residues, ends included. The CDR3 loop reads CASSLLLGPHT.

Points on this clone: The conserved final phenylalanine or tryptophan is absent from the CDR3, which likely points to a read error. The DNA is left out, because the CDR3 cannot be placed on it with certainty; the CDR3 is given as TCRdb lists it. The rearrangement uses TRBV19 and TRBJ2-3; TRBD2, the table's D call, lacks a check against the DNA. Counting both end residues, the CDR3 totals 12 amino acids. In germline, CDR1 is LNHDA, CDR2 SQIVND (reference sequence). This CDR3 reads CASSPTGGLTDT.

With regard to this clone: The conserved final phenylalanine or tryptophan is absent from the CDR3, which likely points to a read error. The limits of the CDR3 on the DNA are not certain, so only TCRdb's listed CDR3 is given. The chain is built from TRBV7-6 and TRBJ2-2; TRBD1 reflects the table's D call only, with no check against the DNA. Germline CDR1 and CDR2: SGHVS and FNYEAQ. The CDR3 contains 10 residues when both ends are counted. CDR3 protein: CASSLDYTGE.

Worth noting for this clone: Since the CDR3 does not end with the conserved phenylalanine or tryptophan, this likely comes from a read error. No DNA is shown, since the ends of the CDR3 on it are uncertain; the CDR3 is the one TCRdb lists. This chain uses TRBV20-1 with TRBJ2-1; the table's D call, TRBD1, was not checked against the DNA. 10 amino acids form the CDR3, both terminal residues included. Per the germline V gene, CDR1 is DFQATT and CDR2 is SNEGSKA (reference sequence). The CDR3 sequence: CSARRGDYNE.

Regarding this clone: The CDR3 does not close with the conserved phenylalanine or tryptophan, likely indicating a read error. No DNA is shown, since the ends of the CDR3 on it are uncertain; the CDR3 is the one TCRdb lists. This chain joins TRBV20-1 and TRBJ2-2; TRBD1 reflects the table's D call only, with no check against the DNA. Germline loops: CDR1 DFQATT, CDR2 SNEGSKA (reference sequence). The CDR3 is 9 amino acids long, termini counted. The CDR3 loop reads CSVGPPTGE.